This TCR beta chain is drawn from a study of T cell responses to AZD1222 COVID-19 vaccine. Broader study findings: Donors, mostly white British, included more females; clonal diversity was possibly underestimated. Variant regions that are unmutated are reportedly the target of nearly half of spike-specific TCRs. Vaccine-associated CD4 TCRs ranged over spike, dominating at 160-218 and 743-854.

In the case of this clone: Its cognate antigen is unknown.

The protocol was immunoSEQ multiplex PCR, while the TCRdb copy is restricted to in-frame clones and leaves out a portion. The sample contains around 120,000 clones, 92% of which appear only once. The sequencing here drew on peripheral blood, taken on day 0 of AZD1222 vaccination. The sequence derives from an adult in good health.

The CDR3 DNA reads as TGTGCCATCAGTGTGTCGGACTCATCCACCGGGGAGCTGTTTTTT. The encoded protein is CAISVSDSSTGELFF. The genes are TRBV10-3 and TRBJ2-2; D is possibly TRBD2 (5 bases). The length of the CDR3 is 15 residues. Germline-derived CDR1 and CDR2 are ENHRY and SYGVKD. V dropped 4 bases and J dropped 4 bases, with 13 bases sitting between them.